One and the same sample provided the 20 T cell receptor beta chains below, sequenced in a study of cytomegalovirus exposure and HLA in healthy donors. The study ran its PCR with 60 Vbeta and 13 Jbeta primers. Only in-frame clones appear in the TCRdb table, and some are missing; sequencing was by immunoSEQ multiplex PCR. The sample lists about 200,000 clones, roughly 80% occurring once. Sequencing was done on a sample of PBMCs. These receptors originate from a middle-aged man in good health and CMV-seronegative.

The chain employs TRBV5-6 and TRBJ1-5; 7 bases match TRBD1. The CDR3 consists of 14 residues. The V and J ends lost 3 bases and 1 base, in that order; junction bases with no gene match: 1. Per the germline V gene, CDR1 is SGHDT and CDR2 is YYEEEE. This CDR3 is CASSSGQSNQPQHF. DNA for the CDR3: TGTGCCAGCAGCTCGGGACAGAGCAATCAGCCCCAGCATTTT.

This clone was seen more than once but under ten times. This chain uses TRBV15 with TRBJ2-1; 8 bases are shared with TRBD2. Per germline, CDR1 LNHNV and CDR2 YYDKDF (reference sequence). The CDR3 is made up of 15 amino acids. The trim removed 7 bases at V and 8 bases at J, leaving 13 bases unmatched. The CDR3 region has the DNA TGTGCCACCAACCCAATGATAGCGGGAATCCATGAGCAGTTCTTC. This encodes CATNPMIAGIHEQFF.

The chain joins TRBV4-2 to TRBJ2-1; 12 nucleotides align to TRBD2. Trimming removed 0 bases from V and 4 bases from J; junction bases left unmatched: 1. Germline loops: CDR1 LGHNA, CDR2 YNFKEQ. The CDR3 runs 16 residues. The CDR3, as DNA: TGTGCCAGCAGCCAAGAGACTAGCGGGAGTTACAATGAGCAGTTCTTC. As protein: CASSQETSGSYNEQFF.

This chain connects TRBV18 to TRBJ1-1, with 7 bases matching TRBD1. Unmatched junction bases numbered 6, after V lost 2 bases and J lost 0 bases. Germline V gene lookup returns CDR1 KGHSH and CDR2 LQKENI. This CDR3 comprises 16 residues. The CDR3 region is CASSPTSGQMNTEAFF. CDR3 nucleotides: TGTGCCAGCTCACCAACGTCGGGACAGATGAACACTGAAGCTTTCTTT.

The rearrangement uses TRBV6-1 and TRBJ2-6; D is possibly TRBD2 (6 bases). The germline V and J ends were trimmed by 4 bases and 4 bases, with 14 bases remaining between them. This CDR3 has 16 amino acids. Germline V gene sequence: CDR1 MNHNS, CDR2 SASEGT. The CDR3 nucleotides are TGTGCCAGCAGTGCAGGAGGGGAACGAGGGGCCAACGTCCTGACTTTC. This encodes CASSAGGERGANVLTF.

The rearrangement uses TRBV7-9 and TRBJ1-1; 7 positions match TRBD1. The CDR3 spans 14 residues. With 6 bases clipped from V and 3 bases from J, the junction kept 7 bases outside the gene matches. Per the germline V gene, CDR1 is SEHNR and CDR2 is FQNEAQ (reference sequence). The CDR3 protein is CASSLTGLDTEAFF. CDR3 in DNA: TGTGCCAGCAGTTTGACAGGGTTGGACACTGAAGCTTTCTTT.

This clone was observed a handful of times. The gene calls are TRBV28 and TRBJ1-2; TRBD1 aligns across 7 bases. V dropped 8 bases and J dropped 4; count of bases not matched to a gene: 4. CDR3 length: 12 amino acids. Per germline, CDR1 MDHEN and CDR2 SYDVKM. The CDR3 bases are TGTGCCAGCGAGACAGGGTCCTATGGCTACACCTTC. Protein product: CASETGSYGYTF.

The chain uses TRBV6-5 and TRBJ1-5, with no clear D. CDR3 length: 15 residues. From germline, CDR1 is MNHEY and CDR2 SVGAGI. V gave up 6 bases and J gave up 6 bases, with 18 bases separating them. The CDR3 spells CASSPVGEGGQPQHF. The CDR3 coding sequence is TGTGCCAGCAGCCCCGTGGGTGAAGGAGGTCAGCCCCAGCATTTT.

The chain uses TRBV2 and TRBJ1-2; a weak D match, TRBD1 (6 bases). The CDR3 sequence is 12 residues long. Germline V CDR1 and CDR2: SNHLY, FYNNEI. The germline V and J ends were trimmed by 11 bases and 6 bases, with 16 bases remaining between them. The CDR3 DNA sequence: TGTGCCTCCCTCCCAGGGGTTCATGGCTACACCTTC. Translation: CASLPGVHGYTF.

In its sample, this clone was seen once. In DNA form, the CDR3 reads TGTGCCAGCTCACCCCTAGGGGCCGGTTCGCGCACAGATACGCAGTATTTT. Protein: CASSPLGAGSRTDTQYF. The J gene is TRBJ2-3, the V gene TRBV18; possibly TRBD1 for D (5 bases). CDR1 KGHSH and CDR2 LQKENI come from the germline V gene. CDR3 length: 17 amino acids. V lost 3 bases and J 1 base, leaving 17 bases between the germline ends.

The J gene is TRBJ2-1, the V gene TRBV7-9, with 10 bases that match TRBD2. This CDR3 is 15 amino acids long. V trimming: 2 bases; J trimming: 5 bases; junction bases outside the gene matches: 3. In germline, CDR1 is SEHNR, CDR2 FQNEAQ (reference sequence). CDR3 sequence: CASSLTLAGDNEQFF. The CDR3 DNA reads as TGTGCCAGCAGCTTAACCCTAGCGGGAGACAATGAGCAGTTCTTC. The whole variable domain, filled in from reference TRBV7-9 and TRBJ2-1, reads DTGVSQNPRHKITKRGQNVTFRCDPISEHNRLYWYRQTLGQGPEFLTYFQNEAQLEKSRLLSDRFSAERPKGSFSTLEIQRTEQGDSAMYLCASSLTLAGDNEQFFGPGTRLTVL.

In regard to this clone: Different DNA sequences within this sample yield the same CDR3. This sequence joins TRBV18 and TRBJ1-2; 7 bases fit TRBD1. The CDR3 is 13 amino acids. Germline V CDR1 and CDR2: KGHSH, LQKENI. J lost 2 bases, V lost 3 bases, and 0 bases had no gene match. This CDR3 reads CASSPDRNYGYTF. The CDR3 DNA reads TGTGCCAGCTCACCGGACAGGAACTATGGCTACACCTTC.

The table lists this clone with a few counts. This chain joins TRBV19 and TRBJ1-5; no reliable D call. Per germline, CDR1 LNHDA and CDR2 SQIVND (reference sequence). Trimming removed 2 bases at V and 6 bases at J, with 8 bases between. The CDR3 has 13 residues. This CDR3 is CASSIRQRQPQHF. As DNA, the CDR3 is TGTGCCAGTAGTATACGTCAGCGTCAGCCCCAGCATTTT.

The rearrangement uses TRBV28 and TRBJ2-5; D is possibly TRBD2 (5 bases). Germline assignment: CDR1 MDHEN and CDR2 SYDVKM. This CDR3 has 14 residues. Deletions cut 3 bases from V and 4 bases from J, with 12 bases between. CDR3 sequence: CASSFGGGGETQYF. The CDR3 DNA sequence: TGTGCCAGCAGTTTTGGCGGAGGAGGAGAGACCCAGTACTTC.

The rearrangement uses TRBV30 and TRBJ2-2; maybe TRBD2 (6 bases). Germline V gene lookup returns CDR1 GTSNPN and CDR2 SVGIG (reference sequence). The V gene lost 5 bases and the J gene lost 5 bases, with 12 bases spanning the gap. The length of the CDR3 is 13 residues. CDR3 sequence (DNA): TGTGCCTGGTCGGGAGTGGGGACCGGGGAGCTGTTTTTT. Protein: CAWSGVGTGELFF.

This chain joins TRBV2 and TRBJ2-2; TRBD2 aligns across 12 bases. V dropped 4 bases and J dropped 6; count of bases not matched to a gene: 6. Looked up from germline, CDR1 is SNHLY and CDR2 is FYNNEI. The length of the CDR3 is 16 residues. The DNA of the CDR3 is TGTGCCAGCAGTGGACTAGCGGGAGAGTTTCCCGGGGAGCTGTTTTTT. Amino acid sequence: CASSGLAGEFPGELFF.

V gene TRBV5-1 combines with J gene TRBJ2-5; a weak D match, TRBD1 (6 bases). The J call is uncertain, as TRBJ2-7 better fits the DNA end. CDR1 and CDR2 from the germline V gene are SGHRS and YFSETQ. CDR3 length equals 14 residues. The CDR3 DNA is TGCGCCAGCAGCCTTCGGACAGTCCAGTACGAGCAGTACTTC. It encodes CASSLRTVQYEQYF.

The rearrangement uses TRBV5-4 and TRBJ2-2; 7 bases are a match to TRBD2. Germline V gene lookup returns CDR1 SGHNT and CDR2 YYREEE (reference sequence). J was trimmed by 6 bases and V by 4 bases; bases with no gene match: 6. This CDR3 comprises 14 residues. CDR3 amino acids: CASSPRTRAGELFF. DNA of the CDR3: TGTGCCAGCAGCCCGCGGACTAGGGCCGGGGAGCTGTTTTTT.

This sequence joins TRBV28 and TRBJ1-6, with 10 nucleotides matching TRBD1. Trimming cost V 5 bases and J 7 bases; bases outside gene matches: 5. This CDR3 has 15 amino acids. From germline, CDR1 is MDHEN and CDR2 SYDVKM. In DNA form, the CDR3 reads TGTGCCAGCAGTACACCGGGACAGGGGAATTCACCCCTCCACTTT. Amino acids: CASSTPGQGNSPLHF.

The rearrangement joins TRBV4-1 to TRBJ1-4; D gene unclear. The CDR3 length is 15 residues. In germline, CDR1 is MGHRA, CDR2 YSYEKL. The V gene lost 1 base and the J gene lost 3 bases, with 9 bases spanning the gap. The DNA of the CDR3 is TGCGCCAGCAGCCAAGTGTACAGACCTAATGAAAAACTGTTTTTT. Translated: CASSQVYRPNEKLFF.